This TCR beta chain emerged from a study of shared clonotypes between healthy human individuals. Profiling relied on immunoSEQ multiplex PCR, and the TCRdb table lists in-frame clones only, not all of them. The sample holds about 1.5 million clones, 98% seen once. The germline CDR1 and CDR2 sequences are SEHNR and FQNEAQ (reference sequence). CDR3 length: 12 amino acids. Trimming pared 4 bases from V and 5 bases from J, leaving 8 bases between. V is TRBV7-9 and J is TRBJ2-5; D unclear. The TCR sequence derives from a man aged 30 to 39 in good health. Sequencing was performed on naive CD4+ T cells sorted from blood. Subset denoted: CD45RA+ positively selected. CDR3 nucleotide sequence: TGTGCCAGCAGCTCAATGAGGGAGACCCAGTACTTC. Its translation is CASSSMRETQYF.